Presented here are 26 T cell receptor beta chains from one specimen sequenced in a study of CD8+ T cells in alopecia areata listed by TCRdb under 2018. Library preparation used the immunoSEQ multiplex PCR assay. For TCR sequencing, RNA was extracted from every sample and reverse transcribed into cDNA to serve as template. What TCRdb holds here is the immuneACCESS table cut down to in-frame rearrangements. Part of the clones is not present; checked against another copy, under half of the missing clones reflect an unresolved V gene, and the others are unexplained. The table records more than 250,000 clones for this sample, and not one of them appears only once. Clones ranked in the top ten supply more than 0.95% of the sample. Cells from mouse cutaneous lymph nodes were pooled, stained for CD4, CD8alpha, NKG2D, NKG2ACE and other markers, and then sorted on a BD Influx. The sample was CD4+ T cells sorted from a lymph node. The receptors originated from a C3H/HeJ mouse with alopecia areata. The strain carries MHC haplotype H2-k.

About this clone itself: Gene names are mouse gene names. The CDR3 goes on 4 residues after the read ends, and that part is filled in from the germline J gene. The V and J genes are TRBV1 and TRBJ2-2, with a weak D call TRBD2 (6 bases). The V gene lost 2 bases and the J gene lost 1 base, with 8 bases spanning the gap. Per germline, CDR1 NSQYPW and CDR2 LRSPGD (reference sequence). CDR3 size: 15 residues. The sequenced CDR3 bases are TGCACCTGCAGTGCACTGGGGTTAAACACCGGG. Protein sequence: CTCSALGLNTG. The entire CDR3 is CTCSALGLNTGQLYF.

This clone turned up a few times. Gene names follow the mouse nomenclature. Sequencing ends 4 residues short of the CDR3 end; the germline J gene provides the rest. V and J are TRBV1 and TRBJ2-5, with TRBD2 matching over 7 bases. The V gene's germline CDR1 is NSQYPW and CDR2 LRSPGD (reference sequence). The CDR3 sequence is 15 residues long. J lost 3 bases, V lost 1 base, and 4 bases had no gene match. CDR3 protein: CTCSAGRGGQDTQYF. Partial CDR3 DNA: TGCACCTGCAGTGCAGGGCGGGGGGGGCAAGAC.

This clone has ten or more counts. The gene names given are mouse names. The read is 4 residues too short to cover the CDR3 end, so that end is filled in from the germline J gene. Other DNA sequences in this specimen translate into the identical CDR3. The chain recombines TRBV1 with TRBJ2-1, with 12 bases matching TRBD2. This CDR3 is built from 15 residues. Trimming took 3 bases from V and 3 from J; bases not matched to a gene: 0. The germline V gene encodes CDR1 NSQYPW and CDR2 LRSPGD (reference sequence). The CDR3: CTCSADWGGYAEQFF. The CDR3 bases that were read are TGCACCTGCAGTGCGGACTGGGGGGGCTATGCT.

Regarding this clone: Gene names are the mouse ones. The read terminates 4 residues ahead of where the CDR3 ends, so the germline J gene completes it. The chain links TRBV19 to TRBJ2-5, with 12 bases lining up with TRBD2. V lost 7 bases to trimming and J lost 0 bases; unmatched junction nucleotides: 9. Germline CDR1 reads FNHDT; CDR2 reads SITEND (reference sequence). The CDR3 length is 17 residues. The sequenced CDR3 bases are TGTGCCAGCGGGCCGGGACTGGGGGGTCCTAACCAAGAC. It is translated as CASGPGLGGPNQD. From start to end, the CDR3 is CASGPGLGGPNQDTQYF.

This clone was counted a few times. Germline and genes: mouse. The read terminates 4 residues ahead of where the CDR3 ends, so the germline J gene completes it. The chain uses TRBV13-1 and TRBJ2-1; D perhaps matches TRBD2 (6 bases). CDR3 length equals 15 residues. Germline CDR1 reads NSHNY; CDR2 reads SYGAGN. V shed 1 base and J shed 0 bases, with 8 bases lying between them. Incomplete CDR3 DNA: TGTGCCAGCAGTGATTCTGGGGATAACTATGCT. Protein product: CASSDSGDNYA. The entire CDR3 is CASSDSGDNYAEQFF.

Comments on this clone: All gene names here are mouse names. The read gets to within 4 residues of the CDR3 end, and the germline J gene fills in the rest. The J gene is TRBJ2-5, the V gene TRBV5; 9 bases line up with TRBD1. CDR3 size: 15 residues. In germline, CDR1 is LGHNA, CDR2 YNLKQL (reference sequence). This chain's CDR3 is CASSQDNRGPDTQYF. The part of the CDR3 DNA that was read is TGTGCCAGCAGCCAAGATAACAGGGGGCCAGAC.

The sample holds a few counts of this clone. Germline and genes here are mouse. Read data end 4 residues before the CDR3 end; the end is taken from the germline J gene. V and J are TRBV13-2 and TRBJ2-2, with 8 bases fitting TRBD2. V was pared by 3 bases and J by 1 base, with 5 bases of the junction left unmatched. Germline V gene sequence: CDR1 NNHNN, CDR2 SYGAGS (reference sequence). This CDR3 region has 16 residues. This CDR3 reads CASGGGTGLNTGQLYF. The CDR3 bases that were read are TGTGCCAGCGGTGGGGGGACTGGCTTAAACACCGGG.

This clone was counted only a few times. Any gene name here is a mouse gene name. With the read ending 4 residues before the CDR3 end, the germline J gene is used to fill in that end. This sequence joins TRBV5 and TRBJ2-3; the match to TRBD2 covers 11 bases. The length of the CDR3 is 16 residues. Germline-derived CDR1 and CDR2 are LGHNA and YNLKQL (reference sequence). V lost 4 bases to trimming and J lost 2 bases; unmatched junction nucleotides: 5. This CDR3 reads CASSPGLGGDAETLYF. The part of the CDR3 DNA that was read is TGTGCCAGCAGCCCCGGACTGGGGGGAGATGCAGAA.

A remark on this clone: Gene labels here are mouse ones. The CDR3 end falls 4 residues outside the read, so it is completed with the germline J gene. The rearrangement uses TRBV12-1 and TRBJ1-2; maybe TRBD1 (5 bases). Germline-derived CDR1 and CDR2 are SGHSN and HYEKVE. This CDR3 is built from 12 residues. The chain's CDR3 is CASSLGTPDYTF. CDR3 bases read: TGTGCCAGCTCTCTCGGGACTCCC.

For this clone: A single base separates this from a much larger clone, so it may be a read error. Gene names are mouse gene names. The missing CDR3 end, 4 residues past where the read stops, is filled in from the germline J gene. Distinct nucleotide sequences in the sample also encode this CDR3. The rearrangement joins TRBV13-2 to TRBJ1-2; 7 bases map to TRBD1. The V segment lost 3 bases and the J segment 4 bases; nucleotides outside the gene matches: 3. Per the germline V gene, CDR1 is NNHNN and CDR2 is SYGAGS (reference sequence). This CDR3 contains 13 residues. CDR3 protein: CASGGQGGSDYTF. The covered CDR3 bases are TGTGCCAGCGGTGGACAGGGTGGCTCC.

Remarks on this clone: These gene names are mouse names. Read coverage stops 4 residues before the CDR3 terminus; the germline J gene supplies the remainder. The identical CDR3 is also encoded by other nucleotide sequences in the sample. The chain is built from TRBV13-2 and TRBJ2-5; 11 nucleotides line up with TRBD1. CDR1 NNHNN and CDR2 SYGAGS come from the germline V gene (reference sequence). This CDR3 contains 14 residues. The sequenced part of the CDR3 DNA is TGTGCCAGCGGAACCGGGACAGGGGGAGAC. This gives the protein CASGTGTGGD. The whole CDR3 is CASGTGTGGDTQYF.

This clone turned up a few times. Gene labels here are mouse ones. The read comes to an end 4 residues before the CDR3 does, leaving the germline J gene to fill in the end. The genes are TRBV19 and TRBJ2-5; 7 nucleotides match TRBD2. Germline values: CDR1 FNHDT, CDR2 SITEND (reference sequence). The CDR3 loop spans 15 amino acids. V lost 5 bases to trimming and J lost 1 base; unmatched junction nucleotides: 7. The CDR3 reads CASSNLGGDQDTQYF. Incomplete CDR3 DNA: TGTGCCAGCAGCAACTTGGGGGGAGACCAAGAC.

A remark on this clone: Mouse gene names and germline throughout. The sequence runs out 4 residues before the end of the CDR3; the remainder is reconstructed from the germline J gene. This chain uses TRBV13-1 with TRBJ2-5; 7 bases are a match to TRBD1. Germline trimming cut 2 bases from V and 2 bases from J; bases unmatched to any gene: 2. CDR1 and CDR2 from the germline V gene are NSHNY and SYGAGN. This CDR3 comprises 14 residues. This chain's CDR3 is CASSEDRVQDTQYF. The sequenced CDR3 bases are TGTGCCAGCAGTGAAGACAGGGTCCAAGAC.

Comment on this clone: Gene names denote mouse genes. The missing CDR3 end, 4 residues past where the read stops, is filled in from the germline J gene. In the same sample, other DNA sequences code for this CDR3. This chain uses TRBV1 with TRBJ2-5, with TRBD2 matching 8 bases. From germline, CDR1 is NSQYPW and CDR2 LRSPGD (reference sequence). After removal of 0 bases from V and 3 bases from J, the junction contained 2 bases not matched to a gene. This CDR3 is 15 amino acids long. The part of the CDR3 DNA that was read is TGCACCTGCAGTGCAGACTGGGGGGTTCAAGAC. This sequence encodes CTCSADWGVQD. The entire CDR3 protein is CTCSADWGVQDTQYF.

Note on this clone: Mouse germline and gene names are used. The sequence runs out 4 residues before the end of the CDR3; the remainder is reconstructed from the germline J gene. This sequence joins TRBV13-1 and TRBJ1-2; 7 nucleotides match TRBD1. CDR3 length: 15 residues. V was pared by 1 base and J by 2 bases, with 5 bases of the junction left unmatched. In germline, CDR1 is NSHNY, CDR2 SYGAGN. The CDR3 bases that were read are TGTGCCAGCAGTGATCACAGGGGAAGGAACTCC. Its protein product is CASSDHRGRNS. Given in full, the CDR3 is CASSDHRGRNSDYTF.

Regarding this clone: Genes and germline are mouse. The read ends 4 residues before the CDR3 terminus; that terminus is restored from the germline J gene. The chain carries TRBV13-3 and TRBJ1-1; tentatively, D is TRBD1 (5 bases). This CDR3 has 14 residues. Per germline, CDR1 NNHDY and CDR2 SYVADS. The V end was cut by 2 bases, the J end by 0 bases, with 8 bases between. Here the CDR3 reads CASSEDRSNTEVFF. The sequenced part of the CDR3 DNA is TGTGCCAGCAGTGAAGACAGATCAAACACA.

A word on this clone: Gene names follow the mouse nomenclature. The CDR3 end is not reached by the read, which stops 3 residues before it; the germline J gene fills it in. The chain combines TRBV13-3 with TRBJ1-6, with 7 bases identical to TRBD1. TRBJ1-6 is noted as an ORF with a role that remains uncertain. Trimming removed 4 bases from V and 3 bases from J; junction bases left unmatched: 1. This CDR3 comprises 14 residues. The germline gives CDR1 NNHDY, CDR2 SYVADS. The sequenced CDR3 bases are TGTGCCAGCAGTCCAGGGGGCTATAATTCGCCC. Translation gives CASSPGGYNSP. The entire CDR3 sequence reads CASSPGGYNSPLYF.

Comment on this clone: Mouse names are used for the genes. The read comes to an end 4 residues before the CDR3 does, leaving the germline J gene to fill in the end. V usage is TRBV5 and J usage is TRBJ2-2, with 7 nucleotides matching TRBD1. Germline loops: CDR1 LGHNA, CDR2 YNLKQL (reference sequence). Losses at the gene ends were 5 bases for V and 4 bases for J; bases not matched to a gene: 1. The CDR3 covers 13 residues. The CDR3 DNA, read in part, is TGTGCCAGCAGCTCAGGGGGCACCGGG. This codes for CASSSGGTG. The complete CDR3 protein is CASSSGGTGQLYF.

The table lists this clone with a few counts. Mouse gene names apply. The CDR3 goes on 4 residues after the read ends, and that part is filled in from the germline J gene. The chain employs TRBV13-1 and TRBJ2-7; 8 positions match TRBD1. The trim removed 3 bases at V and 3 bases at J, leaving 2 bases unmatched. This CDR3 has 13 amino acids. In germline, CDR1 is NSHNY, CDR2 SYGAGN. The CDR3 is CASSVTGVYEQYF. The covered CDR3 bases are TGTGCCAGCAGTGTGACAGGGGTCTAT.

This clone was detected many times. Gene names refer to mouse genes. Read coverage stops 4 residues before the CDR3 terminus; the germline J gene supplies the remainder. This chain uses TRBV1 with TRBJ2-3, with TRBD1 matching over 8 bases. With 0 bases clipped from V and 1 base from J, the junction kept 6 bases outside the gene matches. Germline V lookup: CDR1 NSQYPW, CDR2 LRSPGD (reference sequence). This CDR3 has 17 residues. CDR3 sequence: CTCSADQGARGAETLYF. The CDR3 bases that were read are TGCACCTGCAGTGCAGATCAGGGGGCGCGAGGTGCAGAA.

This clone was observed many times. Germline and genes here are mouse. Here the CDR3 reads CTCSAGTGGATGQLYF. The sequenced CDR3 bases are TGCACCTGCAGTGCCGGGACTGGGGGGGCCACCGGG. The chain couples TRBV1 to TRBJ2-2; 14 positions agree with TRBD2. The read ends 4 residues early relative to the CDR3; the germline J gene fills the gap. CDR1 and CDR2 (germline): NSQYPW, LRSPGD (reference sequence). The CDR3 sequence is 16 residues long. With V trimmed by 3 bases and J by 4 bases, 1 base remained unmatched.

This clone was recorded a few times. These gene names are mouse names. The read is 4 residues too short to cover the CDR3 end, so that end is filled in from the germline J gene. The chain is built from TRBV4 and TRBJ1-2, with TRBD1 matching 10 bases. The germline CDR1 and CDR2 sequences are LGHDT and YNNKQL (reference sequence). V dropped 5 bases and J dropped 2; count of bases not matched to a gene: 2. CDR3 length: 14 residues. CDR3: CASSRGQGNSDYTF. Partial CDR3 DNA: TGTGCCAGCAGCAGGGGACAGGGGAACTCC.

This clone was picked up a small number of times. Germline and genes here are mouse. The sequence runs out 4 residues before the end of the CDR3; the remainder is reconstructed from the germline J gene. The rearrangement uses TRBV13-1 and TRBJ2-2; D gene ambiguous. The CDR3 runs to 14 residues. V was pared by 4 bases and J by 4 bases, with 11 bases between. Germline values: CDR1 NSHNY, CDR2 SYGAGN. CDR3 bases read: TGTGCCAGCAGTTCCAGGATGGTCACCGGG. Translated, it gives CASSSRMVTG. The entire CDR3 protein reads CASSSRMVTGQLYF.

A note on this clone: Germline and genes: mouse. Read sequence stops 4 residues before the CDR3 end, and the germline J gene provides the missing end. V and J are TRBV19 and TRBJ2-1, with D maybe TRBD1 (6 bases). Deletions cut 5 bases from V and 0 bases from J, with 12 bases between. Germline V gene data show CDR1 as FNHDT and CDR2 as SITEND (reference sequence). This CDR3 contains 15 residues. CDR3 protein: CASSPGDNNYAEQFF. CDR3 DNA, as far as it was read: TGTGCCAGCAGCCCAGGGGACAATAACTATGCT.

Note on this clone: Genes and germline come from the mouse. The read ends 4 residues before the CDR3 terminus; that terminus is restored from the germline J gene. The chain couples TRBV1 to TRBJ2-1, with D tentatively TRBD1 (6 bases). This CDR3 spans 18 amino acids. V shed 1 base and J shed 5 bases, with 21 bases lying between them. The germline CDR1 and CDR2 sequences are NSQYPW and LRSPGD (reference sequence). The CDR3 spells CTCSAGPASQGLDAEQFF. The part of the CDR3 DNA that was read is TGCACCTGCAGTGCAGGCCCCGCCTCTCAGGGGCTGGATGCT.

This clone was picked up a small number of times. The genes are named according to mouse. Read sequence stops 3 residues before the CDR3 end, and the germline J gene provides the missing end. V gene TRBV19 combines with J gene TRBJ1-6; D gene uncertain. TRBJ1-6 is placed among ORFs of uncertain function. Deletions cut 1 base from V and 7 bases from J, with 12 bases between. The CDR3 has 15 residues. In germline, CDR1 is FNHDT, CDR2 SITEND (reference sequence). The CDR3 bases that were read are TGTGCCAGCAGTATAAGGGCACCTGGGAATTCGCCC. It is translated as CASSIRAPGNSP. The whole CDR3 sequence is CASSIRAPGNSPLYF.